The 13 T cell receptor beta chains listed next were all sequenced from one sample in a study of shared clonotypes between healthy human individuals. Naive CD8 cells, CD45RO-negative and positively selected for CCR7, excluded terminally differentiated effector memory CD45RA+ cells. The data were produced by immunoSEQ multiplex PCR, yet TCRdb's version contains in-frame clones alone and is incomplete. The sample consists of roughly 2,000,000 clones, about 94% of them appearing once. Sequenced material: naive CD8+ T cells from PBMCs. These receptors were collected from a young man in good health. Some clones in this sample may be carry-over from other donors' samples.

The chain recombines TRBV25-1 with TRBJ2-6; D unclear. This CDR3 has 18 residues. The germline V and J ends were trimmed by 1 base and 0 bases, with 13 bases remaining between them. Germline assignment: CDR1 MGHDK and CDR2 SYGVNS. CDR3 DNA sequence: TGTGCCAGCAGTGAATCGGCAGGCGTCCTCTCTGGGGCCAACGTCCTGACTTTC. The encoded protein is CASSESAGVLSGANVLTF.

The gene calls are TRBV9 and TRBJ1-2; 7 nucleotides line up with TRBD1. CDR1 is SGDLS, CDR2 YYNGEE, per germline. The J segment lost 6 bases and the V segment lost 4 bases, leaving 6 bases of the junction unmatched. This CDR3 is 13 amino acids long. The CDR3 region is CASSPTGNHGYTF. The CDR3 DNA is TGTGCCAGCAGCCCGACAGGGAATCATGGCTACACCTTC.

This clone was detected once. The chain combines TRBV5-5 with TRBJ2-2; a possible D gene is TRBD2 (5 bases). The germline V gene has CDR1 SGHKS and CDR2 YYEKEE (reference sequence). Deletions cut 7 bases from V and 7 bases from J, with 11 bases between. CDR3 length: 12 residues. The CDR3 coding sequence is TGTGCCAGCCCTAGCCCCCTCGGGGAGCTGTTTTTT. Translating gives CASPSPLGELFF.

This chain links TRBV27 with TRBJ2-4; D gene uncertain. Germline CDR1 reads MNHEY; CDR2 reads SMNVEV (reference sequence). The CDR3 has 15 amino acids. V was clipped by 4 bases and J by 0 bases, with 10 bases between them. CDR3 sequence: CASSSGPVAKNIQYF. CDR3 sequence (DNA): TGTGCCAGCAGTTCCGGGCCTGTAGCCAAAAACATTCAGTACTTC.

This clone was counted a single time. The chain combines TRBV28 with TRBJ2-7; unclear D gene. Trimming removed 6 bases from V and 0 bases from J, with 9 bases in between. From germline, CDR1 is MDHEN and CDR2 SYDVKM. This CDR3 has 13 amino acids. The CDR3 DNA is TGTGCCAGCAGAGACCTCAGCTCCTACGAGCAGTACTTC. The encoded protein is CASRDLSSYEQYF.

The genes are TRBV2 and TRBJ2-3, with no clear D. Germline loops: CDR1 SNHLY, CDR2 FYNNEI. The CDR3 runs to 17 residues. Trimming left V 0 bases short and J 4 bases short, with 17 bases between. The CDR3 here is CASSEALIPMTADTQYF. The DNA of the CDR3 is TGTGCCAGCAGTGAAGCGCTCATCCCTATGACTGCAGATACGCAGTATTTT. Drawing the rest from reference TRBV2 and TRBJ2-3, the complete variable domain is EPEVTQTPSHQVTQMGQEVILRCVPISNHLYFYWYRQILGQKVEFLVSFYNNEISEKSEIFDDQFSVERPDGSNFTLKIRSTKLEDSAMYFCASSEALIPMTADTQYFGPGTRLTVL.

This sequence joins TRBV30 and TRBJ2-7; 13 bases map to TRBD2. Germline V gene data show CDR1 as GTSNPN and CDR2 as SVGIG (reference sequence). The CDR3 runs to 15 residues. The trim removed 4 bases at V and 6 bases at J, leaving 9 bases unmatched. The CDR3 DNA sequence: TGTGCCTGGACCAAAGGACTAGCGGGAGATTTCGAGCAGTACTTC. It translates to CAWTKGLAGDFEQYF.

This chain connects TRBV6-1 to TRBJ2-7; D perhaps matches TRBD1 (6 bases). This CDR3 is built from 14 residues. Looked up from germline, CDR1 is MNHNS and CDR2 is SASEGT. Trimming shortened V by 1 base and J by 1 base, and 8 bases separated the two germline ends. The CDR3 loop is CASSEGQASYEQYF. The CDR3 DNA reads as TGTGCCAGCAGTGAAGGACAGGCTTCCTACGAGCAGTACTTC.

The CDR3 is CAISESMATGVSDTQYF. The CDR3 bases are TGTGCCATCAGTGAGTCTATGGCCACGGGGGTTTCTGATACGCAGTATTTT. This chain connects TRBV10-3 to TRBJ2-3; D is perhaps TRBD2 (6 bases). The germline V gene has CDR1 ENHRY and CDR2 SYGVKD. Deletions cut 0 bases from V and 6 bases from J, with 19 bases between. The CDR3 has 17 amino acids.

This clone was seen more than once but under ten times. V usage is TRBV7-9 and J usage is TRBJ1-2; TRBD1 is a possible D gene (6 bases). The CDR3 is 14 amino acids. Trimming left V 1 base short and J 4 bases short, with 10 bases between. Germline-derived CDR1 and CDR2 are SEHNR and FQNEAQ (reference sequence). The CDR3: CASSLVQGSYGYTF. The CDR3 DNA follows: TGTGCCAGCAGCTTAGTTCAGGGGTCCTATGGCTACACCTTC.

The gene calls are TRBV27 and TRBJ2-2; D might be TRBD2 (6 bases). Trimming left V 2 bases short and J 5 bases short, with 18 bases between. The CDR3 loop spans 17 amino acids. The germline gives CDR1 MNHEY, CDR2 SMNVEV (reference sequence). The CDR3 here is CASSLIPLGRTTGELFF. The CDR3 DNA follows: TGTGCCAGCAGTTTAATACCGTTGGGGAGGACTACCGGGGAGCTGTTTTTT.

The chain couples TRBV19 to TRBJ1-1; the D gene is possibly TRBD1 (5 bases). This CDR3 is built from 16 residues. Germline CDR1 reads LNHDA; CDR2 reads SQIVND (reference sequence). Trimming shortened V by 2 bases and J by 4 bases, and 17 bases separated the two germline ends. In DNA form, the CDR3 reads TGTGCCAGTAGTATAAGTTCTACGAGGAGGGGCACTGAAGCTTTCTTT. It translates to CASSISSTRRGTEAFF. Variable domain in full (rest from reference TRBV19 and TRBJ1-1): DGGITQSPKYLFRKEGQNVTLSCEQNLNHDAMYWYRQDPGQGLRLIYYSQIVNDFQKGDIAEGYSVSREKKESFPLTVTSAQKNPTAFYLCASSISSTRRGTEAFFGQGTRLTVV.

This chain links TRBV11-2 with TRBJ1-2; no clear D. Per the germline V gene, CDR1 is SGHAT and CDR2 is FQNNGV. The CDR3 is 14 amino acids. V was trimmed by 1 base and J by 2 bases, leaving 8 bases between them. CDR3 nucleotides: TGTGCCAGCAGCTTAGTAGGGAGCAACTATGGCTACACCTTC. Translation: CASSLVGSNYGYTF.